Sequencing of this T cell receptor (beta chain) was carried out in a study of OX40 agonist ivuxolimab in advanced cancers. Across the study: Mean age about 60 years, range about 20 to 90; 82.7% male.

TCRdb keeps only in-frame clones here, not all; method: immunoSEQ multiplex PCR. The sample lists about 70,000 clones, roughly 89% occurring once. No patient had autoimmune disease or received systemic immunosuppression. Study findings and constraints: Antigen specificity was not determined for the expanded peripheral T cells. People who partly responded at 0.1-3.0 mg/kg had some of the least clonal expansion seen.

The CDR3 contains 15 residues. The V gene's germline CDR1 is SGHDN and CDR2 FVKESK. V shed 1 base and J shed 3 bases, with 12 bases lying between them. Note on this clone: Its antigen is still unknown.

The receptor was derived from an adult with an advanced solid tumor such as melanoma, head and neck, liver or kidney cancer. This chain uses TRBV14 with TRBJ1-2; D uncertain. The sample was CD4+ or CD8+ T cells sorted from blood, taken in a trial of the OX40 agonist ivuxolimab. The CDR3 nucleotides are TGTGCCAGCAGCCAAGGGAAGTCACCGTACTATGGCTACACCTTC. Protein sequence: CASSQGKSPYYGYTF.